This T cell receptor beta chain came from a study of beta chain features in type 1 diabetes. General study findings and limits: There was no resolution here of whether HLA type influences TCRB rearrangement. It was among patients, rather than healthy donors, that naive, central memory and Treg TCRB repertoires appeared more similar. All four CD4+ subsets of Type 1 diabetes patients contained TCRB CDR3s that were moderately but significantly shorter.

This clone was seen a handful of times. As yet, its antigen is unknown. The whole isolated RNA underwent reverse transcription, so sequencing captured expressed TCRB transcripts. Using immunoSEQ multiplex PCR, the repertoire was profiled, and TCRdb retains in-frame clones only, with some absent. The table lists around 260,000 clones, 20% of them singletons, with 0.028% in the top ten. This TCR derives from a middle-aged woman with type 1 diabetes. The source material was naive CD4+ T cells from blood.

The CDR3 loop is CASSFQGDKNIQYF. CDR3 DNA: TGTGCCAGCAGCTTTCAGGGCGACAAAAACATTCAGTACTTC. The chain uses TRBV7-9 and TRBJ2-4, with a tentative D call TRBD1 (5 bases). V was pared by 3 bases and J by 3 bases, with 9 bases between. Per germline, CDR1 SEHNR and CDR2 FQNEAQ (reference sequence). The CDR3 is 14 residues long.